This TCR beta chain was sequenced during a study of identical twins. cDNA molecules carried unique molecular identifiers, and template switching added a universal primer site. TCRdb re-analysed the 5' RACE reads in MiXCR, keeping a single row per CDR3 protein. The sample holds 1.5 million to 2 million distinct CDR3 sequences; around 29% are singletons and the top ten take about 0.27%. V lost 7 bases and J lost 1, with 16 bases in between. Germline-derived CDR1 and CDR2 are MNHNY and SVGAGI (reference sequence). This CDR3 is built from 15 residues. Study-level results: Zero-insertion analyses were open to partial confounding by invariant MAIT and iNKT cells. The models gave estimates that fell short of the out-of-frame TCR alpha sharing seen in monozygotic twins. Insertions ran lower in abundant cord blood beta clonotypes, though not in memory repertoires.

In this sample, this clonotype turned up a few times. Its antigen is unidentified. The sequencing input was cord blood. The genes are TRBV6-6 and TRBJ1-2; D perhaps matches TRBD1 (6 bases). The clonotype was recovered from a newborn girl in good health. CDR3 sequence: CASIPGGGFNYGYTF. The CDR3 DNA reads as TGTGCCAGCATTCCGGGGGGGGGCTTTAACTATGGCTACACCTTC.